This record looks at one T cell receptor beta chain sequence and its context. Its matching antigen is unknown. This record belongs to a study of T cell repertoires in cytomegalovirus infection. MiXCR, applied by TCRdb to the reads, yields one record per CDR3 protein. The sample consists of about 470,000 distinct CDR3 sequences, 42% of them appearing once. Trimming left V 2 bases short and J 4 bases short, with 12 bases between. This CDR3 is 14 amino acids long. The receptor comes from a human donor in good health (CMV status not recorded). Some clones in this sample may be carry-over from other donors' samples. This sequence joins TRBV12-3 or TRBV12-4 and TRBJ2-7; perhaps D is TRBD1 or TRBD2 (6 bases each). The source material was cultured PBMCs, sampled from culture after CMV antigen stimulation. CDR3 loop: CASSLTGRGYEQYF. CDR3 in DNA: TGTGCCAGCAGTTTAACAGGGCGGGGATACGAGCAGTACTTC.